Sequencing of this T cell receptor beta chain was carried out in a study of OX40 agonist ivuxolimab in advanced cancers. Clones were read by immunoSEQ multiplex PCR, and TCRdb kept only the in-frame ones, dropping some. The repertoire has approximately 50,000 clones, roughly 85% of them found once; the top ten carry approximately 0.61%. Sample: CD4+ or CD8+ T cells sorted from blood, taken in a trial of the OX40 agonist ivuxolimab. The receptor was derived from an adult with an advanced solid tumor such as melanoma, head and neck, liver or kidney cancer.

The CDR3 sequence: CASSDQTGGNQPQHF. In DNA form, the CDR3 reads TGTGCCAGCAGTGACCAGACAGGGGGCAATCAGCCCCAGCATTTT. J is TRBJ1-5 and V is TRBV6-1, with TRBD1 matching over 8 bases. This CDR3 spans 15 amino acids. The V gene's germline CDR1 is MNHNS and CDR2 SASEGT. With V trimmed by 3 bases and J by 2 bases, 3 bases remained unmatched.